This TCR beta chain was recovered during a study of tumor-infiltrating lymphocytes in primary liver carcinoma. The CDR3 length is 12 residues. Germline values: CDR1 SEHNR, CDR2 FQNEAQ (reference sequence). Turning to this clonotype: What it binds is unknown. An end of the junction differs from the germline gene, which may be a read error.

General study results and limits: Tumors carried a top-250-clone fraction significantly exceeding that of blood (p = 0.039).

For blood RNA, unsorted whole blood served as the source, and germline DNA was extracted too. TCR beta cDNA was reverse-transcribed from roughly 520 ng of total RNA. The reaction used a constant-region primer and ProtoScript II reverse transcriptase. Libraries covering TCR beta were generated through three nested multiplex PCR rounds (using a slightly modified ARM-PCR). TRBV1-TRBV30 forward primers paired with a C-beta reverse primer drove the first two PCR rounds, around 9 cycles each. In TCRdb, the multiplex PCR reads were re-called with MiXCR into one record per CDR3 protein. The top ten hold around 7.1% of the sample, which has almost 200,000 distinct CDR3 sequences, less than 70% seen once.

V and J are TRBV7-9 and TRBJ2-7; D may be TRBD2 (6 bases). The sequence was collected from a woman in her sixties with primary liver carcinoma and hepatitis B virus infection. Sequenced sample: peripheral blood. CDR3 sequence: CASSHTSYEQYF. CDR3 in DNA: TGTGCCAGCAGCCACACTAGCTACGAACAGTACTTC.